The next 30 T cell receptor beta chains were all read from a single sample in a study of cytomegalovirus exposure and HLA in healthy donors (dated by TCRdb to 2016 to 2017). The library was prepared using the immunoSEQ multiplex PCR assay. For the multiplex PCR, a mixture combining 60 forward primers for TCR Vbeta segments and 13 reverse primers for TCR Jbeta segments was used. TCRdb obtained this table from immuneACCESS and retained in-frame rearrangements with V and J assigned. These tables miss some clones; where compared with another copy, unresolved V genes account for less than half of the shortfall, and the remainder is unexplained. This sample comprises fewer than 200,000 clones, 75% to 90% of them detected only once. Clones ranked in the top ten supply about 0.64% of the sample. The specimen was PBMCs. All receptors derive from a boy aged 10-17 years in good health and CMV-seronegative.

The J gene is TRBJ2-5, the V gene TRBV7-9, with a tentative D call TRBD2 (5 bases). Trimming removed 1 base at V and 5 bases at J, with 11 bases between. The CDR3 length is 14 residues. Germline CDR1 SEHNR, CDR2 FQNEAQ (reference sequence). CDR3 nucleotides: TGTGCCAGCAGCTTAGAGGCCAGGAGGGAGACCCAGTACTTC. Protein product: CASSLEARRETQYF.

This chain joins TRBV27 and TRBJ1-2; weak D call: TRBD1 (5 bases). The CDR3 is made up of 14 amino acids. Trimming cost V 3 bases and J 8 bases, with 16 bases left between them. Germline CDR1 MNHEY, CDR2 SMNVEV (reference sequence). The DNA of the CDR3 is TGTGCCAGCAGTTTTTCCGGGGGAGAAGGAGGCTACACCTTC. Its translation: CASSFSGGEGGYTF.

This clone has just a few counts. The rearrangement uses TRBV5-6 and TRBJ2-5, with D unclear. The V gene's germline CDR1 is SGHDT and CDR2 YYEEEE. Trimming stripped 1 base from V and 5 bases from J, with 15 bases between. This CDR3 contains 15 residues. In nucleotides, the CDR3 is TGTGCCAGCAGCTTGCGCGGATCAACGATGGAGACCCAGTACTTC. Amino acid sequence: CASSLRGSTMETQYF.

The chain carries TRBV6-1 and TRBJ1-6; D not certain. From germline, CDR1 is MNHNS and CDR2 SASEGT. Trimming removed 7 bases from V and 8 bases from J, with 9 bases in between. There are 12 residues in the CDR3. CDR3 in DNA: TGTGCCAGCACCCGGAGGGATTCACCCCTCCACTTT. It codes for CASTRRDSPLHF.

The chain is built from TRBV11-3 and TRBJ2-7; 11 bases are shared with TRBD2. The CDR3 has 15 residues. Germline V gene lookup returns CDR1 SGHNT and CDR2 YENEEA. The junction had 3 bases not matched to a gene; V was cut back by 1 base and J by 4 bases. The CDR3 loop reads CASSLATSGMYEQYF. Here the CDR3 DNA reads TGTGCCAGCAGCTTAGCGACTAGCGGGATGTACGAGCAGTACTTC. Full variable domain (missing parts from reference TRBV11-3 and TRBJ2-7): EAGVVQSPRYKIIEKKQPVAFWCNPISGHNTLYWYLQNLGQGPELLIRYENEEAVDDSQLPKDRFSAERLKGVDSTLKIQPAELGDSAVYLCASSLATSGMYEQYFGPGTRLTVT.

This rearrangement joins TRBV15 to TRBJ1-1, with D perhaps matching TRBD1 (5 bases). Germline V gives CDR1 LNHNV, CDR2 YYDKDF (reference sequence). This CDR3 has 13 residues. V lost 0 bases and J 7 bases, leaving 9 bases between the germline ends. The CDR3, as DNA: TGTGCCACCAGCAGAGAAACAGGTGGTGAAGCTTTCTTT. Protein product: CATSRETGGEAFF.

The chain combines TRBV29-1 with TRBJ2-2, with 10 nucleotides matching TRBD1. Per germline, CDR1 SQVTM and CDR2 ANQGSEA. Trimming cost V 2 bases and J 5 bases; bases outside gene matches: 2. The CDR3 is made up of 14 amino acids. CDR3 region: CSVEPGQGTGELFF. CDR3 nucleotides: TGCAGCGTTGAACCGGGACAGGGGACCGGGGAGCTGTTTTTT.

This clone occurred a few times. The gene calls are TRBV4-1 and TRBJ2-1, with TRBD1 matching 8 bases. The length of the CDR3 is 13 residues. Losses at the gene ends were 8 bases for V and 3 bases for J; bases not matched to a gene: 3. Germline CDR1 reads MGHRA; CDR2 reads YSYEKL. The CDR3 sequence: CASGGQGYNEQFF. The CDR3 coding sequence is TGCGCCAGCGGAGGACAGGGCTACAATGAGCAGTTCTTC.

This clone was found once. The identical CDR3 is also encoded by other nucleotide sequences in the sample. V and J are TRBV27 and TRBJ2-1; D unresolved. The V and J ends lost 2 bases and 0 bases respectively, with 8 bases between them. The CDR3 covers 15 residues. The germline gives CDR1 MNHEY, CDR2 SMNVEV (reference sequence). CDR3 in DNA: TGTGCCAGCAGTTTAGGCGGCAGCTCCTACAATGAGCAGTTCTTC. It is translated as CASSLGGSSYNEQFF.

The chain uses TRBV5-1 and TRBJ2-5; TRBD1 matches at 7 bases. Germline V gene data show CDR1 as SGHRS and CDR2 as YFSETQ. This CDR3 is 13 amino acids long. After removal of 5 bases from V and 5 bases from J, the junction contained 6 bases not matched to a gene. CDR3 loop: CASRQGTSETQYF. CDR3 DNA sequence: TGCGCCAGCAGACAGGGGACATCGGAGACCCAGTACTTC.

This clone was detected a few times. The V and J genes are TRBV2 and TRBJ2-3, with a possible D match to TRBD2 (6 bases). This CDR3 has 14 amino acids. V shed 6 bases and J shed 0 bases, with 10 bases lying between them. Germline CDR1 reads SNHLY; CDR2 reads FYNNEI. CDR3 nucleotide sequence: TGTGCCAGCAGGCGGGACTTTAGCACAGATACGCAGTATTTT. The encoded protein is CASRRDFSTDTQYF.

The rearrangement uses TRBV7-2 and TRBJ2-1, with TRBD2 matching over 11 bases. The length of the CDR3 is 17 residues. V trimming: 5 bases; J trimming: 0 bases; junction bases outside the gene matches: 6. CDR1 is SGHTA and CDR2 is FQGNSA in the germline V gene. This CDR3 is CASSPRTSGFSYNEQFF. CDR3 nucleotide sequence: TGTGCCAGCAGCCCGCGGACTAGCGGGTTCTCCTACAATGAGCAGTTCTTC.

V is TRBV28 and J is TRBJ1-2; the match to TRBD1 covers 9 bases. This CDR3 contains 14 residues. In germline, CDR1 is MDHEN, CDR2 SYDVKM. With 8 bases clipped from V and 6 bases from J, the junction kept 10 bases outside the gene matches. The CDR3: CASDTKGQGDGYTF. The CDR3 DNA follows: TGTGCCAGCGACACTAAGGGACAGGGCGATGGCTACACCTTC.

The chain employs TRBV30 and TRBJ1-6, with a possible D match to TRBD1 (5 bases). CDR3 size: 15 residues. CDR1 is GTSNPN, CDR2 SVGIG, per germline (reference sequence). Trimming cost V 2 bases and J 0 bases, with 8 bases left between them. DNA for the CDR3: TGTGCCTGGAGTCCAGGGTCCTCCTATAATTCACCCCTCCACTTT. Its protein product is CAWSPGSSYNSPLHF. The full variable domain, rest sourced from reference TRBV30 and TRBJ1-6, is SQTIHQWPATLVQPVGSPLSLECTVEGTSNPNLYWYRQAAGRGLQLLFYSVGIGQISSEVPQNLSASRPQDRQFILSSKKLLLSDSGFYLCAWSPGSSYNSPLHFGNGTRLTVT.

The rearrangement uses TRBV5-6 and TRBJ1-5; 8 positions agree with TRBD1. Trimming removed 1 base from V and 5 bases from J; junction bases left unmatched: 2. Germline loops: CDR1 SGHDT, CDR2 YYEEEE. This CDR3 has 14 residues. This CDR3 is CASSLSGGDQPQHF. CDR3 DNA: TGTGCCAGCAGCTTGTCAGGGGGCGATCAGCCCCAGCATTTT. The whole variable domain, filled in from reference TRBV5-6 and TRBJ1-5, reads DAGVTQSPTHLIKTRGQQVTLRCSPKSGHDTVSWYQQALGQGPQFIFQYYEEEERQRGNFPDRFSGHQFPNYSSELNVNALLLGDSALYLCASSLSGGDQPQHFGDGTRLSIL.

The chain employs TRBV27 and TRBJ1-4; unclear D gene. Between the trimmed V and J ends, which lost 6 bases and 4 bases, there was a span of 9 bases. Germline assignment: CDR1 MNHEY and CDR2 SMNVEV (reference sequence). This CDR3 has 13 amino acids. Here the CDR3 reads CASSRQVNEKLFF. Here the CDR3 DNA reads TGTGCCAGCAGCAGACAAGTTAATGAAAAACTGTTTTTT.

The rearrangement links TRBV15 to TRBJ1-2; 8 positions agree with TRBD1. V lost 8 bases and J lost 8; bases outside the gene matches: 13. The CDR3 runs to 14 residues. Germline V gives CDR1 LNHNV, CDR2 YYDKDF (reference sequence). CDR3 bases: TGTGCCACCCGAGAAACCGGACAGGGTTACGGCTACACCTTC. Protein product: CATRETGQGYGYTF.

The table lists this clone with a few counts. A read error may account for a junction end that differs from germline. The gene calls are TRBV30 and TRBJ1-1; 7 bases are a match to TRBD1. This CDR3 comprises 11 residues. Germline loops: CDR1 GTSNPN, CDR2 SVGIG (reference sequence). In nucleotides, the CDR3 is TGTGCCTGGAGTGTAGGAGGGGGCGACCTCTTT. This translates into CAWSVGGGDLF. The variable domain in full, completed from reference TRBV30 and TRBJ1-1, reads SQTIHQWPATLVQPVGSPLSLECTVEGTSNPNLYWYRQAAGRGLQLLFYSVGIGQISSEVPQNLSASRPQDRQFILSSKKLLLSDSGFYLCAWSVGGGDLFGQGTRLTVV.

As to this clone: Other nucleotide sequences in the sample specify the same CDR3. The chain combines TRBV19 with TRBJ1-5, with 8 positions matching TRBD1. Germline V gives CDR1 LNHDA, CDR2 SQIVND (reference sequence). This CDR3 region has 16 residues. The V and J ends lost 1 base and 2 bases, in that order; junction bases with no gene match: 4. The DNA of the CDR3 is TGTGCCAGTAGTATAGGGACAGGGTTGGGCAATCAGCCCCAGCATTTT. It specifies CASSIGTGLGNQPQHF.

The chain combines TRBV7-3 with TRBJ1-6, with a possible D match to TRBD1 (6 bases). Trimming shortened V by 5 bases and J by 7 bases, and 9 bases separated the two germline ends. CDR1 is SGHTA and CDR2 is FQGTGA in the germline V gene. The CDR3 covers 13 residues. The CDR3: CASSRTENSPLHF. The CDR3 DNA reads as TGTGCCAGCAGCCGGACAGAGAATTCACCCCTCCACTTT.

The CDR3 loop reads CASRYRVNTEAFF. The CDR3 coding sequence is TGCGCCAGCAGATACCGGGTGAACACTGAAGCTTTCTTT. J is TRBJ1-1 and V is TRBV5-1; D gene unclear. The CDR3 spans 13 residues. With 5 bases removed from V and 0 bases from J, the gap between germline ends came to 8 bases. From germline, CDR1 is SGHRS and CDR2 YFSETQ.

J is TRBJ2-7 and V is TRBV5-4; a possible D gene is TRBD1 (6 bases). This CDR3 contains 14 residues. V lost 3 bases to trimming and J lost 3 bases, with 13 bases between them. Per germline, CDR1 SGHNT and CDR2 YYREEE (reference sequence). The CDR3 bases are TGTGCCAGCAGCTCCTTGGACAGCGGCTACGAGCAGTACTTC. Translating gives CASSSLDSGYEQYF.

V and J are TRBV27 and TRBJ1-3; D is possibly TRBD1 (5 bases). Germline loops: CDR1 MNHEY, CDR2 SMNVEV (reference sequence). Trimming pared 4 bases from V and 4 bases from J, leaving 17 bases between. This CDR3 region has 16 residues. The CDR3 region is CASSSVGGSLGNTIYF. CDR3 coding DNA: TGTGCCAGCAGTTCCGTCGGGGGATCGCTCGGAAACACCATATATTTT.

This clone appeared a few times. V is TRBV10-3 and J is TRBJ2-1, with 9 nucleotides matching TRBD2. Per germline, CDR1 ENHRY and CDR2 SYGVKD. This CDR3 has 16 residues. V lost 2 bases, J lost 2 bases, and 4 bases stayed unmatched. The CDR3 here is CAISEGLAGTYNEQFF. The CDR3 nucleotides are TGTGCCATCAGTGAGGGGCTAGCGGGGACCTACAATGAGCAGTTCTTC.

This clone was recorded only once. Here the CDR3 DNA reads TGTGCCAGCTCACTTCCTTCCTACGAGCAGTACTTC. It yields the protein CASSLPSYEQYF. This chain uses TRBV18 with TRBJ2-7; D gene unclear. The CDR3 is 12 amino acids. Trimming stripped 4 bases from V and 1 base from J, with 5 bases between. The V gene's germline CDR1 is KGHSH and CDR2 LQKENI. Supplemented by reference TRBV18 and TRBJ2-7, the full variable domain reads NAGVMQNPRHLVRRRGQEARLRCSPMKGHSHVYWYRQLPEEGLKFMVYLQKENIIDESGMPKERFSAEFPKEGPSILRIQQVVRGDSAAYFCASSLPSYEQYFGPGTRLTVT.

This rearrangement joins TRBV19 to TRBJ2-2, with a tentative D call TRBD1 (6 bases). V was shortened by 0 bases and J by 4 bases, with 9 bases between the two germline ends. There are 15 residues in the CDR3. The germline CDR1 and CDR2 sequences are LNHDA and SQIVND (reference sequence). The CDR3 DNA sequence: TGTGCCAGTAGTATAGATCAGGGGACCACCGGGGAGCTGTTTTTT. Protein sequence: CASSIDQGTTGELFF.

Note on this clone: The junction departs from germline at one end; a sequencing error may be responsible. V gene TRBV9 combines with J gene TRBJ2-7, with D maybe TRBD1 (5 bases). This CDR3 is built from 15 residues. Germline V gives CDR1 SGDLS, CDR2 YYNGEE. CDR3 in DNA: TGTACCAGCAGCCCCGACAGTACCGTCTCCTACGAGCAGTACTTC. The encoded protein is CTSSPDSTVSYEQYF. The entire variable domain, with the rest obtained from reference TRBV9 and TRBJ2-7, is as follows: DSGVTQTPKHLITATGQRVTLRCSPRSGDLSVYWYQQSLDQGLQFLIQYYNGEERAKGNILERFSAQQFPDLHSELNLSSLELGDSALYFCTSSPDSTVSYEQYFGPGTRLTVT.

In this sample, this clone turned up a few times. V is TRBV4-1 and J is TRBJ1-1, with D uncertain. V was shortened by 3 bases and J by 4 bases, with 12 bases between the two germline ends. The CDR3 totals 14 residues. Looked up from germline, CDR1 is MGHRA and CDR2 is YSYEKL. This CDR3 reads CASSHPGLSTEAFF. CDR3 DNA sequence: TGCGCCAGCAGCCACCCAGGCTTGAGCACTGAAGCTTTCTTT.

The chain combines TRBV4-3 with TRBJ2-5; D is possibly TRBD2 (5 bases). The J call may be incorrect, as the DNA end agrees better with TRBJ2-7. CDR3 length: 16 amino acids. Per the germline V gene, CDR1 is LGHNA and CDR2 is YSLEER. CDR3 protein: CASSQGSGYNTYEQYF. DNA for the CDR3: TGCGCCAGCAGCCAGGGAAGCGGATACAACACCTACGAGCAGTACTTC.

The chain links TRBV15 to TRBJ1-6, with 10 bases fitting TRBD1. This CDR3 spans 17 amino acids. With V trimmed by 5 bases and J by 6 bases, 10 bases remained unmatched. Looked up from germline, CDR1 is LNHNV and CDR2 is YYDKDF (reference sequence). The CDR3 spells CATSLRQGARSNSPLHF. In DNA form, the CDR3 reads TGTGCCACCAGCCTCCGACAGGGGGCGAGGAGTAATTCACCCCTCCACTTT. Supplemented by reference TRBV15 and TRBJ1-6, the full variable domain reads DAMVIQNPRYQVTQFGKPVTLSCSQTLNHNVMYWYQQKSSQAPKLLFHYYDKDFNNEADTPDNFQSRRPNTSFCFLDIRSPGLGDTAMYLCATSLRQGARSNSPLHFGNGTRLTVT.